The entry below gives a single TCR beta chain sequence along with its context. The sample belongs to a study of blood T cell repertoires in COVID-19. Trimming pared 1 base from V and 3 bases from J, leaving 12 bases between. Germline V gives CDR1 SGHDN, CDR2 FVKESK. The CDR3 has 15 residues. The assay was immunoSEQ multiplex PCR, and TCRdb's table has in-frame clones only and misses some. The sample consists of 150,000 to 200,000 clones, over 70% of them appearing once. Exposed volunteers were people who met a COVID-19 case within 2 weeks before study entry. The rearrangement links TRBV14 to TRBJ2-5; tentatively, D is TRBD2 (5 bases). The sample was PBMCs or T cells enriched from blood (not recorded which). This TCR was sampled from a man aged 65 to 79 who had been exposed to COVID-19. For the CDR3, the DNA is TGTGCCAGCAGCCAAGGAAGTTGGGAGAAAGAGACCCAGTACTTC. It codes for CASSQGSWEKETQYF.